This T cell receptor beta chain was found in a study of CD8+ T cells in alopecia areata. Findings and limits, study-wide: Treatment with tofacitinib significantly lowered scalp clonality and reduced expanded CD8+ clones among the top 100. Under tofacitinib, numerous expanded lesional clonotypes remained detectable in scalp and blood.

In the case of this clone: The antigen is unknown.

Extracted RNA was reverse transcribed, and the resulting cDNA served as sequencing template. Data came from immunoSEQ multiplex PCR; TCRdb stores just in-frame clones and leaves some out. The sample has 140,000 to 150,000 clones; 54% are singletons. CDR1 is SQVTM and CDR2 is ANQGSEA in the germline V gene. The junction had 14 bases not matched to a gene; V was cut back by 2 bases and J by 2 bases. The CDR3 length is 19 residues. Sample treatment: oral pan-JAK inhibitor, 5-10 mg twice daily. This clonotype was sampled from a human donor with alopecia areata. The V gene is TRBV29-1, the J gene TRBJ2-1; 11 positions agree with TRBD2. Sequenced material: CD8+ T cells sorted from blood, taken at week 4, from a patient treated with tofacitinib. CDR3 DNA: TGCAGCGTTGAAACGGTACTAGCGGGGGCCCACAATACCTACAATGAGCAGTTCTTC. It is translated as CSVETVLAGAHNTYNEQFF.